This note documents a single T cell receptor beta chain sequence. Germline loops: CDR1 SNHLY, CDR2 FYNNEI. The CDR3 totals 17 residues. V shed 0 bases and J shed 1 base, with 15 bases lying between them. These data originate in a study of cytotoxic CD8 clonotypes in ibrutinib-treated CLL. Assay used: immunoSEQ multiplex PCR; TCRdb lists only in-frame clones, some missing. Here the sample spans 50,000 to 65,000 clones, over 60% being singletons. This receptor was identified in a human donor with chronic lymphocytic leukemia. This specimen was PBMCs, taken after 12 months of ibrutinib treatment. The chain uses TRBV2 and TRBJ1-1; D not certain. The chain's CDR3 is CASSEALQGGKNTEAFF. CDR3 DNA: TGTGCCAGCAGTGAAGCGCTTCAAGGAGGAAAGAACACTGAAGCTTTCTTT.